Below, 8 T cell receptor beta chains from the same sample are listed, as sequenced in a study of blood T cell repertoires in COVID-19. Here immunoSEQ multiplex PCR was the method, and the copy in TCRdb shows in-frame clones only, minus some. The table has some 190,000 clones, 76% seen once. Sequencing input: PBMCs or T cells enriched from blood (not recorded which). These receptors all stem from a woman aged 50 to 65 with acute COVID-19.

Written as DNA, the CDR3 is TGTGCCAGCAGTGTACTAGCGGGGGGGCGCAATGAGCAGTTCTTC. It encodes CASSVLAGGRNEQFF. The chain uses TRBV28 and TRBJ2-1; 13 nucleotides match TRBD2. Looked up from germline, CDR1 is MDHEN and CDR2 is SYDVKM. This CDR3 region has 15 residues. Unmatched junction bases numbered 4, after V lost 5 bases and J lost 6 bases.

The chain joins TRBV4-1 to TRBJ2-5; 12 nucleotides line up with TRBD2. Germline-derived CDR1 and CDR2 are MGHRA and YSYEKL. J was trimmed by 0 bases and V by 3 bases; bases with no gene match: 5. The CDR3 is 17 residues long. The CDR3 loop is CASSQGGLAGYQETQYF. For the CDR3, the DNA is TGCGCCAGCAGCCAGGGTGGACTAGCGGGGTACCAAGAGACCCAGTACTTC.

The V call is TRBV5-1, the J call TRBJ2-1, with 11 bases fitting TRBD2. Trimming removed 5 bases from V and 4 bases from J; junction bases left unmatched: 11. The CDR3 is 17 residues long. Germline CDR1 reads SGHRS; CDR2 reads YFSETQ. The CDR3 is CASRPQPGTSGYNEQFF. CDR3 DNA sequence: TGCGCCAGCAGGCCTCAGCCCGGGACTAGCGGTTACAATGAGCAGTTCTTC.

This clone was detected only a few times. The J gene is TRBJ1-5, the V gene TRBV10-2, with TRBD1 identical over 8 bases. This CDR3 spans 16 amino acids. Germline CDR1 reads WSHSY; CDR2 reads SAAADI. V shed 1 base, J shed 5 bases, and the junction held 7 bases outside the gene matches. In DNA form, the CDR3 reads TGCGCCAGCAGTGAGTGGACAGGGAGGTCGGATCAGCCCCAGCATTTT. Protein sequence: CASSEWTGRSDQPQHF.

This clone was detected a few times. Other nucleotide sequences in the sample specify the same CDR3. This chain joins TRBV18 and TRBJ2-2; a weak D match, TRBD2 (5 bases). This CDR3 contains 13 residues. The ends were cut back, 6 bases at V and 4 bases at J, with 9 bases in the middle. CDR1 KGHSH and CDR2 LQKENI come from the germline V gene. In DNA form, the CDR3 reads TGTGCCAGCTCCCCCGGACTCACCGGGGAGCTGTTTTTT. Translated: CASSPGLTGELFF.

The genes are TRBV28 and TRBJ1-6; 11 nucleotides align to TRBD1. V shed 3 bases, J shed 9 bases, and the junction held 4 bases outside the gene matches. The CDR3 contains 15 residues. Germline values: CDR1 MDHEN, CDR2 SYDVKM. The CDR3 is CASSLGTGGGSPLHF. As DNA, the CDR3 is TGTGCCAGCAGTTTGGGGACAGGGGGTGGTTCACCCCTCCACTTT.

This sequence joins TRBV28 and TRBJ2-3; 7 bases line up with TRBD1. Per germline, CDR1 MDHEN and CDR2 SYDVKM. J lost 4 bases, V lost 7 bases, and 11 bases had no gene match. This CDR3 region has 15 residues. CDR3: CASKGRQGVSDTQYF. The CDR3 bases are TGTGCCAGCAAGGGGCGACAGGGCGTCTCAGATACGCAGTATTTT. Based on the CDR3 plus reference TRBV28 and TRBJ2-3, the full variable domain is DVKVTQSSRYLVKRTGEKVFLECVQDMDHENMFWYRQDPGLGLRLIYFSYDVKMKEKGDIPEGYSVSREKKERFSLILESASTNQTSMYLCASKGRQGVSDTQYFGPGTRLTVL.

The V call is TRBV28, the J call TRBJ1-1, with D maybe TRBD1 (5 bases). V lost 6 bases and J 11 bases, leaving 16 bases between the germline ends. The CDR3 has 12 residues. Germline CDR1 reads MDHEN; CDR2 reads SYDVKM. The chain's CDR3 is CASSPGGSGAFF. CDR3 DNA sequence: TGTGCCAGCAGCCCAGGTGGGTCAGGGGCTTTCTTT.